A single sample is the source of the 27 T cell receptor beta chains below, sequenced in a study of blood T cell repertoires in COVID-19. TCRdb keeps only in-frame clones here, not all; method: immunoSEQ multiplex PCR. The table shows about 250,000 clones, with around 83% occurring only once. Sample: peripheral blood. The receptor set was obtained from a man aged 35 to 55 with active or convalescent COVID-19.

A single count supports this clone. This chain joins TRBV6-5 and TRBJ2-7, with 8 bases lining up with TRBD1. This CDR3 is 13 amino acids long. The germline V gene has CDR1 MNHEY and CDR2 SVGAGI. After removal of 4 bases from V and 3 bases from J, the junction contained 2 bases not matched to a gene. The CDR3: CASSSTGGYEQYF. The CDR3 DNA reads TGTGCCAGCAGTTCCACAGGGGGCTACGAGCAGTACTTC.

V gene TRBV7-3 combines with J gene TRBJ2-2; D is unclear. CDR1 SGHTA and CDR2 FQGTGA come from the germline V gene. The CDR3 runs to 13 residues. With 2 bases removed from V and 5 bases from J, the gap between germline ends came to 6 bases. This chain's CDR3 is CASSLFETGELFF. The CDR3 DNA sequence: TGTGCCAGCAGCTTATTCGAGACCGGGGAGCTGTTTTTT. Drawing the rest from reference TRBV7-3 and TRBJ2-2, the complete variable domain is GAGVSQTPSNKVTEKGKYVELRCDPISGHTALYWYRQSLGQGPEFLIYFQGTGAADDSGLPNDRFFAVRPEGSVSTLKIQRTERGDSAVYLCASSLFETGELFFGEGSRLTVL.

J is TRBJ2-5 and V is TRBV25-1; a weak D match, TRBD1 (5 bases). The CDR3 sequence is 9 residues long. Germline values: CDR1 MGHDK, CDR2 SYGVNS. V was shortened by 10 bases and J by 5 bases, with 5 bases between the two germline ends. In DNA form, the CDR3 reads TGTGCCACAGGGGAGACCCAGTACTTC. Protein sequence: CATGETQYF. Full variable domain (outside the CDR3, taken from reference TRBV25-1 and TRBJ2-5): EADIYQTPRYLVIGTGKKITLECSQTMGHDKMYWYQQDPGMELHLIHYSYGVNSTEKGDLSSESTVSRIRTEHFPLTLESARPSHTSQYLCATGETQYFGPGTRLLVL.

This clone was found once. The chain uses TRBV5-6 and TRBJ2-6; TRBD1 matches at 7 bases. J was trimmed by 2 bases and V by 1 base; bases with no gene match: 3. The CDR3 consists of 16 residues. CDR1 SGHDT and CDR2 YYEEEE come from the germline V gene. The CDR3 is CASSLRDRAGANVLTF. CDR3 bases: TGTGCCAGCAGCTTGAGAGACAGGGCTGGGGCCAACGTCCTGACTTTC.

J is TRBJ1-2 and V is TRBV5-4; D perhaps matches TRBD1 (6 bases). V shed 4 bases and J shed 6 bases, with 19 bases lying between them. The CDR3 is 15 amino acids. CDR1 and CDR2 (germline): SGHNT, YYREEE (reference sequence). The CDR3 region has the DNA TGTGCCAGCAGCAGAGATGCAGGACAGTGGAATGGCTACACCTTC. Translated: CASSRDAGQWNGYTF.

The chain links TRBV4-1 to TRBJ2-3, with D tentatively TRBD2 (7 bases). CDR3 length: 17 residues. V lost 0 bases to trimming and J lost 0 bases, with 13 bases between them. Germline assignment: CDR1 MGHRA and CDR2 YSYEKL. CDR3 residues: CASSQDPGGRSTDTQYF. CDR3 sequence (DNA): TGCGCCAGCAGCCAAGACCCGGGGGGCAGGAGCACAGATACGCAGTATTTT.

The chain has TRBV5-1 and TRBJ1-1, with TRBD1 matching 7 bases. V lost 0 bases, J lost 5 bases, and 7 bases stayed unmatched. The CDR3 extends over 15 amino acids. Germline CDR1 SGHRS, CDR2 YFSETQ. DNA for the CDR3: TGCGCCAGCAGCTTGGGTGCGGGACAGCTTACTGAAGCTTTCTTT. This encodes CASSLGAGQLTEAFF.

The J gene is TRBJ2-5, the V gene TRBV18; 7 positions match TRBD1. The germline CDR1 and CDR2 sequences are KGHSH and LQKENI. The J segment lost 2 bases and the V segment lost 0 bases, leaving 3 bases of the junction unmatched. CDR3 length: 15 residues. CDR3 bases: TGTGCCAGCTCACCACCCGGGACAGTACAAGAGACCCAGTACTTC. Amino acids: CASSPPGTVQETQYF.

This chain connects TRBV5-1 to TRBJ2-7, with D possibly TRBD1 on 7 matching bases. The CDR3 extends over 14 amino acids. V was cut by 0 bases and J by 3 bases, with 10 bases left in between. Germline V CDR1 and CDR2: SGHRS, YFSETQ. The CDR3: CASSLDRGLYEQYF. CDR3 in DNA: TGCGCCAGCAGCTTGGACAGGGGACTCTACGAGCAGTACTTC.

V usage is TRBV5-1 and J usage is TRBJ1-1, with TRBD1 identical over 9 bases. The CDR3 consists of 16 residues. The V and J ends lost 0 bases and 0 bases, in that order; junction bases with no gene match: 3. The germline V gene has CDR1 SGHRS and CDR2 YFSETQ. The CDR3 reads CASSLATGGLNTEAFF. The CDR3 DNA reads TGCGCCAGCAGCTTGGCTACAGGGGGCTTGAACACTGAAGCTTTCTTT.

V gene TRBV7-9 combines with J gene TRBJ1-1; 9 bases fit TRBD1. V gave up 5 bases and J gave up 7 bases; unmatched junction bases: 11. Germline assignment: CDR1 SEHNR and CDR2 FQNEAQ (reference sequence). There are 15 residues in the CDR3. The CDR3 nucleotides read TGTGCCAGCAGCCCCAACCCGACAGGGGGAGTTGAAGCTTTCTTT. Translating gives CASSPNPTGGVEAFF.

The chain is built from TRBV18 and TRBJ2-4, with TRBD1 identical over 10 bases. The CDR3 sequence is 18 residues long. The germline CDR1 and CDR2 sequences are KGHSH and LQKENI. J gave up 0 bases and V 3 bases, and 8 bases lay outside the gene matches. The CDR3 DNA reads TGTGCCAGCTCACCCCCGGGACAGGGGTATTCAGCCAAAAACATTCAGTACTTC. Translating gives CASSPPGQGYSAKNIQYF.

The CDR3 loop reads CASSTGSNEQFF. In nucleotides, the CDR3 is TGTGCCAGCAGTACAGGCTCCAATGAGCAGTTCTTC. This chain connects TRBV7-3 to TRBJ2-1; perhaps TRBD1 as D (5 bases). The CDR3 loop spans 12 amino acids. Trimming removed 6 bases from V and 6 bases from J, with 9 bases in between. Germline values: CDR1 SGHTA, CDR2 FQGTGA.

The CDR3 bases are TGCGCCAGCAGCACCCAGAAAAACACTGAAGCTTTCTTT. Translation: CASSTQKNTEAFF. The chain is built from TRBV5-1 and TRBJ1-1; D is unresolved. This CDR3 contains 13 residues. V shed 4 bases and J shed 2 bases, with 9 bases lying between them. CDR1 and CDR2 from the germline V gene are SGHRS and YFSETQ.

The V call is TRBV5-1, the J call TRBJ1-2; 8 bases align to TRBD1. Per the germline V gene, CDR1 is SGHRS and CDR2 is YFSETQ. The CDR3 is 11 amino acids. The junction had 0 bases not matched to a gene; V was cut back by 5 bases and J by 6 bases. The CDR3 region has the DNA TGCGCCAGCAGGACAGGGGATGGCTACACCTTC. The encoded protein is CASRTGDGYTF.

The chain carries TRBV27 and TRBJ2-3; no clear D. Germline CDR1 is MNHEY and CDR2 is SMNVEV (reference sequence). This CDR3 is built from 14 residues. V gave up 3 bases and J gave up 0 bases, with 7 bases separating them. CDR3 sequence (DNA): TGTGCCAGCAGTTTGTATACTAGCACAGATACGCAGTATTTT. It encodes CASSLYTSTDTQYF.

The chain combines TRBV24-1 with TRBJ2-7; 13 nucleotides agree with TRBD2. The CDR3 covers 16 residues. CDR1 KGHDR and CDR2 SFDVKD come from the germline V gene. Unmatched junction bases numbered 4, after V lost 4 bases and J lost 2 bases. Written as DNA, the CDR3 is TGTGCCACCAGTGACTTGGGACTAGCGGGGACCTACGAGCAGTACTTC. This codes for CATSDLGLAGTYEQYF.

The chain is built from TRBV5-6 and TRBJ2-1; 7 nucleotides line up with TRBD2. This CDR3 spans 15 amino acids. Trimming at V came to 4 bases and at J to 2 bases, leaving 6 bases not matched to a gene. Germline loops: CDR1 SGHDT, CDR2 YYEEEE. The CDR3 coding sequence is TGTGCCAGCAGCAGCCGGGACTACCCCTACAATGAGCAGTTCTTC. Its protein product is CASSSRDYPYNEQFF.

There are many counts of this clone. The V call is TRBV27, the J call TRBJ2-7; no clear D. Germline V gives CDR1 MNHEY, CDR2 SMNVEV (reference sequence). The CDR3 is made up of 13 amino acids. The germline V and J ends were trimmed by 0 bases and 9 bases, with 12 bases remaining between them. The CDR3 DNA follows: TGTGCCAGCAGTTTATCTAGCCCTCCGGCGCAGTACTTC. Amino acid sequence: CASSLSSPPAQYF.

The J gene is TRBJ2-1, the V gene TRBV4-1; 8 bases fit TRBD2. From germline, CDR1 is MGHRA and CDR2 YSYEKL. There are 18 residues in the CDR3. Losses at the gene ends were 2 bases for V and 5 bases for J; bases not matched to a gene: 14. CDR3 sequence: CASSQSLRVTSGHNEQFF. The CDR3 DNA is TGCGCCAGCAGCCAATCCCTTCGGGTTACTAGCGGTCACAATGAGCAGTTCTTC.

The chain has TRBV7-9 and TRBJ1-2; D not resolved. There are 14 residues in the CDR3. V gave up 2 bases and J gave up 4 bases, with 11 bases separating them. Germline CDR1 reads SEHNR; CDR2 reads FQNEAQ (reference sequence). CDR3 sequence reads: CASSLSLSGYGYTF. The CDR3 DNA reads TGTGCCAGCAGCTTATCCCTCAGCGGCTATGGCTACACCTTC.

The chain uses TRBV7-2 and TRBJ2-3, with D possibly matching TRBD2 (5 bases). This CDR3 comprises 18 residues. Trimming took 5 bases from V and 0 from J, leaving 21 bases between them. Germline V lookup: CDR1 SGHTA, CDR2 FQGNSA. CDR3 DNA sequence: TGTGCCAGCAGCATAAGACCGGGCGGGCCTACTAGCACAGATACGCAGTATTTT. Its protein is CASSIRPGGPTSTDTQYF.

J is TRBJ2-7 and V is TRBV5-5; 7 bases match TRBD2. Germline V gives CDR1 SGHKS, CDR2 YYEKEE (reference sequence). The length of the CDR3 is 15 residues. The V gene end was trimmed by 2 bases and the J gene end by 2 bases; junction bases not matched to a gene: 7. Here the CDR3 reads CASSFIPGLTYEQYF. Here the CDR3 DNA reads TGTGCCAGCAGCTTCATTCCGGGACTAACCTACGAGCAGTACTTC.

The sample holds one count of this clone. The chain combines TRBV6-1 with TRBJ2-3; D gene uncertain. This CDR3 comprises 16 residues. Germline V gives CDR1 MNHNS, CDR2 SASEGT. The V and J ends lost 4 bases and 0 bases respectively, with 14 bases between them. The CDR3 DNA follows: TGTGCCAGCAGTGCCACAAGTACTACTAGCACAGATACGCAGTATTTT. This translates into CASSATSTTSTDTQYF.

There are a few counts of this clone. The chain is built from TRBV4-1 and TRBJ2-2; 11 positions agree with TRBD2. The CDR3 is 16 amino acids. J gave up 7 bases and V 4 bases, and 8 bases lay outside the gene matches. CDR1 and CDR2 from the germline V gene are MGHRA and YSYEKL. This chain's CDR3 is CASSRGLAGGVGELFF. The CDR3 DNA sequence: TGCGCCAGCAGCCGGGGCTTAGCGGGAGGGGTCGGGGAGCTGTTTTTT.

This chain joins TRBV30 and TRBJ1-2; D is possibly TRBD1 (5 bases). Between the trimmed V and J ends, which lost 2 bases and 4 bases, there was a span of 20 bases. Germline CDR1 and CDR2: GTSNPN and SVGIG (reference sequence). The CDR3 loop spans 16 amino acids. The CDR3 region is CAWSSIGIGATYGYTF. CDR3 in DNA: TGTGCCTGGAGTTCCATTGGGATTGGGGCCACCTATGGCTACACCTTC.

The chain has TRBV2 and TRBJ1-1, with D unresolved. Germline values: CDR1 SNHLY, CDR2 FYNNEI. The V gene lost 6 bases and the J gene lost 1 base, with 9 bases spanning the gap. The CDR3 covers 13 residues. The CDR3: CASRGDRNTEAFF. For the CDR3, the DNA is TGTGCCAGCAGAGGAGACCGGAACACTGAAGCTTTCTTT.